The 10 T cell receptor beta chains listed next were all sequenced from one sample in a study of OX40 agonist ivuxolimab in advanced cancers. Clones were sequenced by immunoSEQ multiplex PCR, and TCRdb holds only the in-frame ones, with some missing. The repertoire holds approximately 77,000 clones, 84% seen once, with roughly 0.53% in the top ten. The sequences come from CD4+ or CD8+ T cells sorted from blood, collected in a trial of the OX40 agonist ivuxolimab. These receptors were obtained from an adult with an advanced solid tumor such as melanoma, head and neck, liver or kidney cancer.

The rearrangement uses TRBV4-2 and TRBJ2-5; 11 bases agree with TRBD2. Germline-derived CDR1 and CDR2 are LGHNA and YNFKEQ. V shed 1 base, J shed 0 bases, and the junction held 1 base outside the gene matches. This CDR3 spans 16 amino acids. The CDR3 DNA sequence: TGTGCCAGCAGCCAAGGGACTAGCGGGTACCAAGAGACCCAGTACTTC. It is translated as CASSQGTSGYQETQYF.

The J gene is TRBJ1-2, the V gene TRBV20-1; D remains unclear. CDR1 DFQATT and CDR2 SNEGSKA come from the germline V gene (reference sequence). The length of the CDR3 is 10 residues. V lost 3 bases, J lost 5 bases, and 4 bases lay in between. This chain's CDR3 is CSARQYGYTF. The CDR3 nucleotides read TGCAGTGCTAGGCAGTATGGCTACACCTTC.

The rearrangement uses TRBV9 and TRBJ2-1, with D maybe TRBD2 (6 bases). This CDR3 has 14 residues. V was cut by 4 bases and J by 5 bases, with 13 bases left in between. Germline V gene data show CDR1 as SGDLS and CDR2 as YYNGEE. The CDR3 DNA reads as TGTGCCAGCAGCTTCCAGGGACTCAACAATGAGCAGTTCTTC. Residues: CASSFQGLNNEQFF.

CDR3: CASSQDTYREQFF. In DNA form, the CDR3 reads TGCGCCAGCAGCCAAGATACCTACCGGGAGCAGTTCTTC. The chain couples TRBV4-3 to TRBJ2-1, with no clear D. Germline V CDR1 and CDR2: LGHNA, YSLEER. The CDR3 covers 13 residues. Trimming removed 0 bases from V and 10 bases from J, with 10 bases in between.

V usage is TRBV12-5 and J usage is TRBJ2-2; D is uncertain. The V and J ends lost 6 bases and 8 bases respectively, with 10 bases between them. The CDR3 is 12 residues long. CDR1 is LGHNT, CDR2 FRNRAP, per germline. The CDR3 bases are TGTGCTAGTGGAAGGCCACGAGGGGAGCTGTTTTTT. As protein: CASGRPRGELFF.

V usage is TRBV29-1 and J usage is TRBJ2-7, with 9 bases fitting TRBD1. The V gene end was trimmed by 4 bases and the J gene end by 0 bases; junction bases not matched to a gene: 4. The CDR3 runs 14 residues. Germline V gives CDR1 SQVTM, CDR2 ANQGSEA. CDR3 bases: TGCAGCGTTGGGGACAGGGTGTCCTCCTACGAGCAGTACTTC. It codes for CSVGDRVSSYEQYF.

J is TRBJ2-5 and V is TRBV2; D is unresolved. Germline loops: CDR1 SNHLY, CDR2 FYNNEI. The CDR3 is made up of 17 amino acids. Trimming removed 2 bases at V and 1 base at J, with 17 bases between. CDR3 protein: CASSEYGRSVPQETQYF. The CDR3 DNA reads TGTGCCAGCAGTGAATATGGTCGGAGTGTACCCCAAGAGACCCAGTACTTC.

DNA for the CDR3: TGTGCCAGTAGAAGTATTTCGGGGGCCGGGGAGCTGTTTTTT. This encodes CASRSISGAGELFF. This rearrangement joins TRBV19 to TRBJ2-2, with TRBD2 as a possible D gene (6 bases). The CDR3 is 14 residues long. Germline CDR1 is LNHDA and CDR2 is SQIVND (reference sequence). V gave up 6 bases and J gave up 6 bases, with 14 bases separating them. Using reference TRBV19 and TRBJ2-2 for the parts outside the CDR3, the full variable domain is DGGITQSPKYLFRKEGQNVTLSCEQNLNHDAMYWYRQDPGQGLRLIYYSQIVNDFQKGDIAEGYSVSREKKESFPLTVTSAQKNPTAFYLCASRSISGAGELFFGEGSRLTVL.

The chain employs TRBV28 and TRBJ2-7; 7 bases are a match to TRBD2. V dropped 8 bases and J dropped 3; count of bases not matched to a gene: 10. The CDR3 length is 14 residues. Germline V gives CDR1 MDHEN, CDR2 SYDVKM. The CDR3 sequence is CASGLGLTLYEQYF. For the CDR3, the DNA is TGTGCCAGCGGGCTGGGACTAACTCTCTACGAGCAGTACTTC.

V gene TRBV5-4 combines with J gene TRBJ2-5, with D possibly matching TRBD2 (5 bases). The assigned J gene may be wrong: the sequence end matches TRBJ2-7 better. Germline V gene data show CDR1 as SGHNT and CDR2 as YYREEE (reference sequence). This CDR3 spans 14 amino acids. The CDR3 protein is CASSLLGDLDEQYF. The CDR3 region has the DNA TGTGCCAGCAGCTTGTTGGGAGATCTCGACGAGCAGTACTTC.